This TCR beta chain was profiled in a study of T cell repertoires in cytomegalovirus infection. For the study at large: CMV infection plus the matching HLA type was flagged by public TCR beta signatures. General study findings and limits: CMV carriers having the relevant HLA were flagged by cumulative public TCR beta family frequency. HLA-C-restricted CMV-specific TCR beta clonotypes prevailed in the ex vivo response.

J was trimmed by 4 bases and V by 3 bases; bases with no gene match: 8. The CDR3 is made up of 16 amino acids. Germline V gene sequence: CDR1 SQVTM, CDR2 ANQGSEA. MiXCR, applied by TCRdb to the reads, yields one record per CDR3 protein. The sample lists 200,000 to 300,000 distinct CDR3 sequences; approximately 7% were seen once. This clonotype showed up just a few times. Its specificity is not known. The source of this sequence is a human donor in good health (CMV status not recorded). Some clones in this sample may be carry-over from other donors' samples. The chain uses TRBV29-1 and TRBJ2-3; 12 bases are a match to TRBD2. Sequences were obtained from PBMCs. CDR3 DNA: TGCAGCGTTGAGGCTAGCGGGGGGGGGAGTCCAGATACGCAGTATTTT. Protein sequence: CSVEASGGGSPDTQYF.